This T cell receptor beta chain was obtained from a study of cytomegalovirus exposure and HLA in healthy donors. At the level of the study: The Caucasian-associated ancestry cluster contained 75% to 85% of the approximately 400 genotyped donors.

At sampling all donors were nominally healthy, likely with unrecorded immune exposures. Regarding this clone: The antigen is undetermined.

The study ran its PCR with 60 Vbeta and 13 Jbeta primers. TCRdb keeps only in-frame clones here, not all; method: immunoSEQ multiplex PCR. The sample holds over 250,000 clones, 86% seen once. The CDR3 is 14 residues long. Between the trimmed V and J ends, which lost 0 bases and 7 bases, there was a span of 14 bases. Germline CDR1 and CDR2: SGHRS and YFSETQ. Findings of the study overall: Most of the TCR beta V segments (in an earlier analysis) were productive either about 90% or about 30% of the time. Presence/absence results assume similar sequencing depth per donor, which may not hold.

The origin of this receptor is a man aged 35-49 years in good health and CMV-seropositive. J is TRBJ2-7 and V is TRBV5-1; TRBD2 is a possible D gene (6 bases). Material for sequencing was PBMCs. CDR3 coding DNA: TGCGCCAGCAGCTTGGAGGGCAGGGAGGAAGAGCAGTACTTC. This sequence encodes CASSLEGREEEQYF.